The 6 T cell receptor beta chains given below trace back to one sample, sequenced in a study of blood T cell repertoires in COVID-19. Assay used: immunoSEQ multiplex PCR; TCRdb lists only in-frame clones, some missing. The data contain roughly 700,000 clones, approximately 90% of them singletons. Sequencing was performed on peripheral blood. Receptors originate from a woman between 18 and 29 years old with acute or convalescent COVID-19.

This clone is a singleton in its sample. CDR3 sequence (DNA): TGTGCCAGCAGCTTAGCCGGGACAGACTACTATGGCTACACCTTC. This encodes CASSLAGTDYYGYTF. This chain connects TRBV5-5 to TRBJ1-2; 7 bases match TRBD1. Trimming removed 2 bases from V and 3 bases from J; junction bases left unmatched: 7. The CDR3 has 15 residues. CDR1 and CDR2 from the germline V gene are SGHKS and YYEKEE (reference sequence).

V usage is TRBV18 and J usage is TRBJ1-2, with 10 bases identical to TRBD1. The V and J ends lost 4 bases and 3 bases, in that order; junction bases with no gene match: 11. CDR3 size: 17 residues. The germline V gene encodes CDR1 KGHSH and CDR2 LQKENI. The CDR3 coding sequence is TGTGCCAGCTCACGGACCGGGACAGGGGTATTGGACTATGGCTACACCTTC. Its translation is CASSRTGTGVLDYGYTF.

Remarks on this clone: This specimen includes other DNA sequences encoding the same CDR3. CDR3 residues: CASSDGLATDTQYF. For the CDR3, the DNA is TGTGCCAGCAGTGACGGTTTAGCCACAGATACGCAGTATTTT. V usage is TRBV6-4 and J usage is TRBJ2-3; D is uncertain. This CDR3 contains 14 residues. V lost 2 bases and J lost 2, with 8 bases in between. From germline, CDR1 is MRHNA and CDR2 SNTAGT.

The chain is built from TRBV2 and TRBJ2-1, with TRBD2 identical over 10 bases. Per germline, CDR1 SNHLY and CDR2 FYNNEI. The J segment lost 6 bases and the V segment lost 5 bases, leaving 7 bases of the junction unmatched. This CDR3 is 15 amino acids long. In DNA form, the CDR3 reads TGTGCCAGCAGTCCTCTAGCGGGGGCGGGCAATGAGCAGTTCTTC. Protein: CASSPLAGAGNEQFF.

V and J are TRBV24-1 and TRBJ2-7; 7 bases map to TRBD1. The CDR3 has 17 residues. V trimming: 3 bases; J trimming: 3 bases; junction bases outside the gene matches: 13. Germline V gene data show CDR1 as KGHDR and CDR2 as SFDVKD. This CDR3 is CATSDPRVRTGIYEQYF. In DNA form, the CDR3 reads TGTGCCACCAGTGATCCACGAGTTCGGACAGGAATCTACGAGCAGTACTTC.

The chain joins TRBV5-1 to TRBJ1-1; 8 bases map to TRBD1. The CDR3 extends over 14 amino acids. CDR1 and CDR2 from the germline V gene are SGHRS and YFSETQ. The junction had 11 bases not matched to a gene; V was cut back by 3 bases and J by 10 bases. The CDR3 is CASSSDRVGEGAFF. The CDR3 DNA is TGCGCCAGCAGCTCGGACAGGGTGGGAGAGGGAGCTTTCTTT.